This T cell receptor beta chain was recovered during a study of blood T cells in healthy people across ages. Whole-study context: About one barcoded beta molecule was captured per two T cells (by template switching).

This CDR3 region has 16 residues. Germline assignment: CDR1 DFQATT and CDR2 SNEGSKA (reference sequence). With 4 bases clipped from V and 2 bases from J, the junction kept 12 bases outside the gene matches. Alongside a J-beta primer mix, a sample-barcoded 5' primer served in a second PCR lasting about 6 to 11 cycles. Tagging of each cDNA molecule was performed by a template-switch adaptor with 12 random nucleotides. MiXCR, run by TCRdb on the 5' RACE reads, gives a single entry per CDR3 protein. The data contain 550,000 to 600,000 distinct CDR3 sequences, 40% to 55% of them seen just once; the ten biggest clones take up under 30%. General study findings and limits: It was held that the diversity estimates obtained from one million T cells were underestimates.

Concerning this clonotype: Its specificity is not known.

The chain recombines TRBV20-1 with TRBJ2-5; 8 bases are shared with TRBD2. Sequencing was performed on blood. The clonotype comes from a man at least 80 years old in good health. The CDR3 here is CSAIPLIAGTQETQYF. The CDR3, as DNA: TGCAGTGCTATCCCCTTAATAGCGGGGACGCAAGAGACCCAGTACTTC.